The T cell receptor (beta chain) described here comes from a study of identical twins (dated by TCRdb to the mid-2010s). Context from the whole study: The study deep-sequenced TCR alpha and beta repertoires from monozygotic twins, unrelated adults of various ages and cord blood to test whether fetal clonotypes persist. To rule out contamination, the twin experiments were replicated at different times with different library preparation protocols. Study-level results and caveats: In beta out-of-frame sequences, excess twin sharing was weaker, because having fewer shared sequences lowered the signal-to-noise ratio. Zero-insertion analyses could be partly confounded by invariant T cells such as MAIT and iNKT, though diverse VJ usage argued against such confounding for most clonotypes. Out-of-frame TCR alpha sharing in monozygotic twins was systematically underestimated by recombination models, whereas sharing between unrelated individuals was in agreement with the recombination models. Conclusions relied on cross-sectional statistical analysis, since the same donors could not be followed over many years. Compared with coincidental sharing between unrelated individuals, an excess of low generation-probability sequences was observed among out-of-frame TCR alpha sequences shared between twins. Fewer insertions were carried by abundant cord blood beta clonotypes, a similar but weaker trend appeared in young adult naive repertoires, and no such trend appeared in memory repertoires.

All donors were healthy Caucasians. Miltenyi CD45RO+ enrichment and human naive T-cell isolation kits were used to isolate memory (CD45RO+) and naive T cells from PBMC. Turning to this clonotype: The antigen it binds to is not known. Nothing much larger sits one base from this clone, and base qualities are not available.

Library preparation used 5' RACE. TCRdb names Illumina HiSeq 2000 as the instrument used. A universal primer binding site was introduced by template switching, and a unique molecular identifier was present in the final cDNA, enabling accurate counting of TCR cDNA molecules. Specific primers in the conserved constant-segment region were used to synthesize first-strand cDNA for the TCR alpha and beta chains. Each cDNA library was double barcoded, with a SMART-Mk sample barcode plus Illumina barcodes, to control for contamination. TruSeq adapter sequences, together with Illumina sample barcodes, were added in two successive PCR steps. Sequencing of the TCR alpha and beta cDNA libraries was done on the Illumina HiSeq platform using custom primers. As for the original processing: Raw reads were processed with MiGEC to extract unique molecular identifiers, and MiXCR was used to determine CDR3 positions. For each individual, recombination models were inferred using an EM algorithm with the repgenHMM and IGoR tools. Shared clonotypes were analyzed with the tcR package in R, and sharing was normalized by the product of cloneset sizes. Out-of-frame nonproductive sequences were analyzed to study raw recombination free of thymic and clonal selection effects. TCRdb handled the public reads itself, with Q25 trimming in fastp and clone calling in MiXCR, and kept productive beta chains. Every distinct CDR3 protein forms one entry, paired with its most common genes and DNA. The authors' filters were not applied to this entry. Recorded for this sample are 140,000 to 150,000 distinct CDR3 sequences; around 3.6% of them occurred a single time. Around 8% of the sample comes from the top ten.

The germline V gene sets CDR1 to WSHSY and CDR2 to SAAADI. Spanning cysteine to valine, the CDR3 consists of 13 amino acids. The DNA shown is the 39-base CDR3, in frame from base 1. The trim is 8 bases for V and 4 bases for J, with a gap of 15 bases between the germline ends. The sample was memory T cells sorted from blood. This sample's cell subset or site label indicates: CD45RO+ enriched T cells. The rearranged segments are TRBV10-2 and TRBJ2-7, with no D gene named confidently. The source is a man in his late teens or twenties in good health. The CDR3 here reads CASSPSTEYEQYV. The DNA sequence follows: TGCGCCAGCTCTCCTAGTACGGAATACGAGCAGTACGTC.